This TCR beta chain was profiled in a study of response to subunit inactivated influenza vaccine. The CDR3 runs 11 residues. Trimming stripped 1 base from V and 14 bases from J, with 9 bases between. The germline gives CDR1 SEHNR, CDR2 FQNEAQ (reference sequence). One entry per CDR3 protein, called by TCRdb with MiXCR from the RT-PCR reads. Of about 540,000 distinct CDR3 sequences in the sample, approximately 24% were seen once. The data also belong to a second study, concerning T cells expressing NK-cell markers. That study adds: It was by 5'RACE template switching with UMIs that TCR beta cDNA was made. The sequencing cohort of eight donors included seven HCMV-seropositive individuals and one seronegative individual. In several experiments, an anti-gamma-delta TCR antibody restricted sorting to alpha-beta TCR T cells. Of CD8+ T cells, 1.0-7.0% belonged to dominant NKG2C+ clonotypes in roughly 6 donors.

The chain combines TRBV7-9 with TRBJ2-1, with D maybe TRBD1 (6 bases). Sequenced here: CD4+ T cells sorted from PBMCs, sampled roughly 13 days after vaccination. This clonotype was sampled from a man aged 45-65 years who received an inactivated influenza vaccine. CDR3 sequence: CASSLEDRKFF. The CDR3 region has the DNA TGTGCCAGCAGCTTAGAGGACAGAAAGTTCTTC.